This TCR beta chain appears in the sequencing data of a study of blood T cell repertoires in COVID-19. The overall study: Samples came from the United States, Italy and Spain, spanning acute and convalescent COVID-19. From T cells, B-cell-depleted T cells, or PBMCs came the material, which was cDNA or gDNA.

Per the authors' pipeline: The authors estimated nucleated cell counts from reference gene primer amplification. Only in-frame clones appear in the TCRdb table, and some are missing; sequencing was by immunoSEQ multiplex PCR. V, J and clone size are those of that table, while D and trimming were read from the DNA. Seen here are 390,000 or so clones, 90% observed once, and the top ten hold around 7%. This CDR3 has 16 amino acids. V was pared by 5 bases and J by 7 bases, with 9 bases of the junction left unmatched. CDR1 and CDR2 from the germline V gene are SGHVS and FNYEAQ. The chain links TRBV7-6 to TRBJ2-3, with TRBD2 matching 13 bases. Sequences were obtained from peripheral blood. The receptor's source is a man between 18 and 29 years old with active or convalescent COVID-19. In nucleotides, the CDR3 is TGTGCCAGCAGCACACTAGCGGGAGGGCCGAGTTATACGCAGTATTTT. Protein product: CASSTLAGGPSYTQYF. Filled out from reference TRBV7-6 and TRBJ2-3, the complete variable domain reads GAGVSQSPRYKVTKRGQDVALRCDPISGHVSLYWYRQALGQGPEFLTYFNYEAQQDKSGLPNDRFSAERPEGSISTLTIQRTEQRDSAMYRCASSTLAGGPSYTQYFGPGTRLTVL.